This T cell receptor beta chain came from a study of technical replicates of blood from a few donors. Using immunoSEQ multiplex PCR, the repertoire was profiled, and TCRdb retains in-frame clones only, with some absent. The sample records roughly 72,000 clones, 96% being singletons. The ends were cut back, 7 bases at V and 6 bases at J, with 12 bases in the middle. The CDR3 covers 12 residues. Germline CDR1 reads MDHEN; CDR2 reads SYDVKM. This clonotype was sampled from a human donor in good health. The specimen sequenced was T cells isolated from PBMCs. The chain has TRBV28 and TRBJ1-1; the D gene is possibly TRBD1 (6 bases). This CDR3 is CASIQGSAEAFF. CDR3 nucleotides: TGTGCCAGCATTCAGGGGTCGGCTGAAGCTTTCTTT.